This T cell receptor (beta chain) was sequenced during a study of beta chain features in type 1 diabetes. General observations from the study: Shorter TCRB CDR3s, moderately but significantly so, were found in Type 1 diabetes patients in all four CD4+ subsets.

Sorted cells reached over 95% purity in every population. Germline CDR1 and CDR2: SGHTA and FQGNSA. Germline trimming cut 1 base from V and 3 bases from J; bases unmatched to any gene: 3. The CDR3 covers 14 residues. A note on this clone: As yet, its antigen is unknown.

Expressed TCRB transcripts were sequenced because the entire RNA isolate underwent reverse transcription. Sequenced by immunoSEQ multiplex PCR; TCRdb stores in-frame clones only, minus some. The sample includes around 130,000 clones, 15% to 20% of them seen just once. Sequencing was done on a sample of central memory CD4+ T cells from blood. This receptor was obtained from a man aged 25 to 40 with type 1 diabetes. The V and J genes are TRBV7-2 and TRBJ2-7, with TRBD1 identical over 7 bases. The CDR3 spells CASSLGRDSYEQYF. The DNA of the CDR3 is TGTGCCAGCAGCTTAGGACGGGACAGCTACGAGCAGTACTTC.